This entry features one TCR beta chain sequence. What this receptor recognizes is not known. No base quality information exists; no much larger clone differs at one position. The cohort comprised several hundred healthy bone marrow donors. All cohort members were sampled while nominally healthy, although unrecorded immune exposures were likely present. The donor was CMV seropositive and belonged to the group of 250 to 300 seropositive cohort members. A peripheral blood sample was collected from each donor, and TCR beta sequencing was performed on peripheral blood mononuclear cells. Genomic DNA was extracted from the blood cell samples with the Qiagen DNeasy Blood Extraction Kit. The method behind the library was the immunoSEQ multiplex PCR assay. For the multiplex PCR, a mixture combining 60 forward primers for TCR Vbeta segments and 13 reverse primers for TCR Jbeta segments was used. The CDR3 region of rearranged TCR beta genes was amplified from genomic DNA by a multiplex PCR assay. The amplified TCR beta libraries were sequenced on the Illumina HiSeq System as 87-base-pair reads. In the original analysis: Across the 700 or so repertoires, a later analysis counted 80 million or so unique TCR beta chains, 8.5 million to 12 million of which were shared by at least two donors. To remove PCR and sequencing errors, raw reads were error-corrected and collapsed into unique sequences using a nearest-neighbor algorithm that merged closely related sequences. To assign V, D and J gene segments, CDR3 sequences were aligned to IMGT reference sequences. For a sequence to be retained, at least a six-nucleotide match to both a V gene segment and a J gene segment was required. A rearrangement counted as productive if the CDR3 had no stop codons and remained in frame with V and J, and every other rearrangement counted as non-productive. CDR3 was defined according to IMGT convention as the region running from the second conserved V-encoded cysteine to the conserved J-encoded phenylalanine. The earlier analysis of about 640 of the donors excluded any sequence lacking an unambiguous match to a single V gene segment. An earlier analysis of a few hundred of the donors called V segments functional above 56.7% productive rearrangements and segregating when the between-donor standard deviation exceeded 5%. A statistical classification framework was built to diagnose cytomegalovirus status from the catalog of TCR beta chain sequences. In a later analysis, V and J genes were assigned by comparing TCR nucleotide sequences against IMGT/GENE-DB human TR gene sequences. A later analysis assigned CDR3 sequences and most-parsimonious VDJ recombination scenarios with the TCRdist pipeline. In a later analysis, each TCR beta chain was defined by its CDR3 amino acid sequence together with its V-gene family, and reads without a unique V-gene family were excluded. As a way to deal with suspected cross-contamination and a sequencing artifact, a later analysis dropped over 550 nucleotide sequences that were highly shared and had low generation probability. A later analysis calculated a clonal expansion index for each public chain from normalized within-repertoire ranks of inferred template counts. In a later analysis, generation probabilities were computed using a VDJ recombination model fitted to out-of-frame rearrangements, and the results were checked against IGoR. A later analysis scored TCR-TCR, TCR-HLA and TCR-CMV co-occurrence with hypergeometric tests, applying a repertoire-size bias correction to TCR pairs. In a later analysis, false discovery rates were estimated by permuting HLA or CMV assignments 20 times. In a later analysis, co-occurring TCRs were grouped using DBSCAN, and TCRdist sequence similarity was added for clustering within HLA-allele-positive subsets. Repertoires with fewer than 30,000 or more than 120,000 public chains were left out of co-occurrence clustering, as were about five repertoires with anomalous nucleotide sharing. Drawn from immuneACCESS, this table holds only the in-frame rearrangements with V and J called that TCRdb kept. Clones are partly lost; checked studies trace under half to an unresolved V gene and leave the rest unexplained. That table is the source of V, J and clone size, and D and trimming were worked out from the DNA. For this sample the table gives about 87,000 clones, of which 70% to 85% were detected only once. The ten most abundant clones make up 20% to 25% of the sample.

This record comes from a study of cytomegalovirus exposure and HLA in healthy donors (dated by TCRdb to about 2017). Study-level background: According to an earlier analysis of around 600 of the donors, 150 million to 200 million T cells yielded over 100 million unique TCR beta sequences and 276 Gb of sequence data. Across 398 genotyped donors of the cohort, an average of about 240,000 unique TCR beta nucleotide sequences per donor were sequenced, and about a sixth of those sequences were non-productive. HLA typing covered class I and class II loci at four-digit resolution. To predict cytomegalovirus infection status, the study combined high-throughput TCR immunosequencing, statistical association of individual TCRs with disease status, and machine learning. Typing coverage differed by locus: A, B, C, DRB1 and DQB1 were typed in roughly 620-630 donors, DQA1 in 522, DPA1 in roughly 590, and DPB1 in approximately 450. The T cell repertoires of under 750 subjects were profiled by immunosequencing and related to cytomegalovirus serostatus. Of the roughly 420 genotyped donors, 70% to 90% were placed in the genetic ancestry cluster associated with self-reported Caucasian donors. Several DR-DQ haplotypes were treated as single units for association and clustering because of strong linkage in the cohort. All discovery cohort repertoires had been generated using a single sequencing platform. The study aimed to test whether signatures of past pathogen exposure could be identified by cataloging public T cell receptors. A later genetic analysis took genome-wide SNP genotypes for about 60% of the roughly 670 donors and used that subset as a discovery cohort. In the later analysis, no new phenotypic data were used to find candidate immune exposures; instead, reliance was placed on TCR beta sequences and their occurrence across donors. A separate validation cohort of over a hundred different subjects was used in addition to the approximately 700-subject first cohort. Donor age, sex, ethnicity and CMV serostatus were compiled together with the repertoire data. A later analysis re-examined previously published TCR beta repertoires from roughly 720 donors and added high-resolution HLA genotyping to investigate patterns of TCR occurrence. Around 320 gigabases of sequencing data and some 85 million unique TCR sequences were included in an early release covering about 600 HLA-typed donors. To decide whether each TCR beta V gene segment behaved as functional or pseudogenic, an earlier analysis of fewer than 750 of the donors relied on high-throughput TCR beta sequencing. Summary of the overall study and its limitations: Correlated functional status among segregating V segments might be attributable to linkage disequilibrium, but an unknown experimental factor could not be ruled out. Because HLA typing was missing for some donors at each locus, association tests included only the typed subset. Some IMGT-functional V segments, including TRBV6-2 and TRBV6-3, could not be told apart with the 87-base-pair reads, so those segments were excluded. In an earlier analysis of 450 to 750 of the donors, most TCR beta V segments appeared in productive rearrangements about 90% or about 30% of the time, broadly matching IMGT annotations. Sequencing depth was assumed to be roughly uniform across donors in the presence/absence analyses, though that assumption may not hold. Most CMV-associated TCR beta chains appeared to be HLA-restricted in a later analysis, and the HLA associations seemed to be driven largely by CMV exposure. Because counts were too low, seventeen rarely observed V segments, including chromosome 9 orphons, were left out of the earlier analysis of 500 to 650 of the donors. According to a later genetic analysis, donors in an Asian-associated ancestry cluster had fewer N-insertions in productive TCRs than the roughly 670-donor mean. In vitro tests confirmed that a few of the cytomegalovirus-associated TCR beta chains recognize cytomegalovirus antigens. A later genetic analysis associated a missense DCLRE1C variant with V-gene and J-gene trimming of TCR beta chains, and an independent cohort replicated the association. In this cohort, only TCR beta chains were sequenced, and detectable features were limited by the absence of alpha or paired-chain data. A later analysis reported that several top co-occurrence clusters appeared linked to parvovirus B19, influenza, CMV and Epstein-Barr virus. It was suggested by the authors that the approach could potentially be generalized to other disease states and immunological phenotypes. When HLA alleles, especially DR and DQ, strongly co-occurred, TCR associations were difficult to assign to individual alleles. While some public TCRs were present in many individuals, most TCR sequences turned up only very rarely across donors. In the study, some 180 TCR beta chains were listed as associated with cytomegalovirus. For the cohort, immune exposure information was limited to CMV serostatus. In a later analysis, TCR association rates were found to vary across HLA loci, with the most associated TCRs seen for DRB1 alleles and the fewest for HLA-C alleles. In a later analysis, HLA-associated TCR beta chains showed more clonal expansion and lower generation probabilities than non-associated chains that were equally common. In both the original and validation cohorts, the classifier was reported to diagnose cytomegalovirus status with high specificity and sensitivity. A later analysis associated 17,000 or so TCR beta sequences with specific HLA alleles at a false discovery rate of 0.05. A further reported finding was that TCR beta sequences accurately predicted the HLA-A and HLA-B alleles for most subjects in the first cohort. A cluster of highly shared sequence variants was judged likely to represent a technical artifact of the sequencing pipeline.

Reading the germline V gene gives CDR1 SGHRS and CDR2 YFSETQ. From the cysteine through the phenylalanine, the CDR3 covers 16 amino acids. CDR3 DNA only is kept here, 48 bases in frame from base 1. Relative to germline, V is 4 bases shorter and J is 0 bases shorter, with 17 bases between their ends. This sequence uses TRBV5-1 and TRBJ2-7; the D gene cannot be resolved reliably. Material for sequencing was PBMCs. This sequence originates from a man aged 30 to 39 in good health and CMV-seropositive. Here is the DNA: TGCGCCAGCAGCCAATACTCGAGAGGTAGCTCCTACGAGCAGTACTTC. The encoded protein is CASSQYSRGSSYEQYF.